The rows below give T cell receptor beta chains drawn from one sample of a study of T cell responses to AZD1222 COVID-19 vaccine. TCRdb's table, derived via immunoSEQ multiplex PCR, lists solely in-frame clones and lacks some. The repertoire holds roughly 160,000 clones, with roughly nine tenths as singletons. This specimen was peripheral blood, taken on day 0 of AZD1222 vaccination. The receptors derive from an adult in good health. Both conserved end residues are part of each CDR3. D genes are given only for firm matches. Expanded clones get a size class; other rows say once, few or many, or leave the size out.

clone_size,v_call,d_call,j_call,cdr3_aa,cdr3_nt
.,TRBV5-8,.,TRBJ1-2,CASSSQTNANYGYTF,TGTGCCAGCAGCTCTCAAACAAACGCTAACTATGGCTACACCTTC
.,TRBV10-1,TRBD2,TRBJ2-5,CARRLALFKKTQYF,TGCGCCAGACGACTAGCCCTGTTTAAGAAGACCCAGTACTTC
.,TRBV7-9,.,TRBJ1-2,CASSLLPGTADGYTF,TGTGCCAGCAGCTTATTGCCCGGGACGGCTGATGGCTACACCTTC
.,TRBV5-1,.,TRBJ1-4,CASSLAHPWEKLFF,TGCGCCAGCAGCTTAGCACACCCCTGGGAAAAACTGTTTTTT
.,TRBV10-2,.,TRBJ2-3,CASSGWGPADTQYF,TGCGCCAGCAGTGGGTGGGGGCCCGCAGATACGCAGTATTTT
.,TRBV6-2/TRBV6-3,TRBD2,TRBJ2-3,CASSYGGVVDTQYF,TGTGCCAGCAGTTACGGGGGGGTCGTAGATACGCAGTATTTT
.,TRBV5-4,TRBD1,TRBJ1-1,CASSTPPGQGRGSTEAFF,TGTGCCAGCAGCACCCCTCCGGGACAGGGAAGGGGGAGCACTGAAGCTTTCTTT
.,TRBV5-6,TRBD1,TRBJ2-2,CASSTGQGWSGELFF,TGTGCCAGCAGCACCGGACAGGGGTGGAGCGGGGAGCTGTTTTTT
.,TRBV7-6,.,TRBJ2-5,CASSLQTETQYF,TGTGCCAGCAGCTTACAAACGGAGACCCAGTACTTC
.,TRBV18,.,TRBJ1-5,CASSPGARYQPQHF,TGTGCCAGCTCACCAGGGGCAAGATATCAGCCCCAGCATTTT
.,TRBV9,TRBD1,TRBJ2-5,CASSAGTAQETQYF,TGTGCCAGCAGCGCCGGGACAGCCCAAGAGACCCAGTACTTC
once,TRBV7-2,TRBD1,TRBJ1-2,CASSPGTGGSYGYTF,TGTGCCAGCAGCCCTGGGACAGGGGGCAGCTATGGCTACACCTTC
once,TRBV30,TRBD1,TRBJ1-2,CAWRIPGQSPSGGYTF,TGTGCCTGGAGGATCCCGGGACAGAGCCCTTCTGGGGGGTACACCTTC
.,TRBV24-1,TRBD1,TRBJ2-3,CATRSTGDRQQDTQYF,TGTGCCACCAGATCGACCGGGGACAGGCAACAAGATACGCAGTATTTT
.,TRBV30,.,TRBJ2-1,CAWSIVGSYNEQFF,TGTGCCTGGAGTATAGTGGGGTCCTACAATGAGCAGTTCTTC
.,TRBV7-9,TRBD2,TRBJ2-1,CASSLAGGPSGEQFF,TGTGCCAGCAGCCTAGCGGGGGGGCCATCTGGTGAGCAGTTCTTC
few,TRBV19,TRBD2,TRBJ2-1,CASSILAGGPLYNEQFF,TGTGCCAGTAGTATACTAGCGGGGGGGCCCTTATACAATGAGCAGTTCTTC
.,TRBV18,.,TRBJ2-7,CASSQQGYEQYF,TGTGCCAGCTCTCAGCAGGGTTACGAGCAGTACTTC
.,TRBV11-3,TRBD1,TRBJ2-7,CASSLNTGQFYEQYF,TGTGCCAGCAGCTTGAACACGGGACAGTTCTACGAGCAGTACTTC
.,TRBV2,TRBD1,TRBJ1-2,CASSLDREGGYTF,TGTGCCAGCAGCTTAGACAGGGAAGGTGGCTACACCTTC
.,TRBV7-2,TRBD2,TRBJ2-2,CASSLELAGELFF,TGTGCCAGCAGCTTAGAACTAGCGGGGGAGCTGTTTTTT
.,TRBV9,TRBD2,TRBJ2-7,CASSPRSGTLSYEQYF,TGTGCCAGCAGCCCCCGAAGCGGGACGCTCTCCTACGAGCAGTACTTC
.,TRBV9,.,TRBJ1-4,CASSVGPEVFGNEKLFF,TGTGCCAGCAGCGTAGGGCCAGAGGTTTTCGGTAATGAAAAACTGTTTTTT
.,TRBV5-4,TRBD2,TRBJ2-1,CASSLAGGLYNEQFF,TGTGCCAGCTCCCTAGCGGGGGGACTTTACAATGAGCAGTTCTTC
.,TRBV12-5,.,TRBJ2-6,CASGLPGANSGANVLTF,TGTGCTAGTGGTTTGCCAGGAGCTAACTCTGGGGCCAACGTCCTGACTTTC
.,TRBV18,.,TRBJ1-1,CASSPSGNTEAFF,TGTGCCAGCTCACCATCAGGGAACACTGAAGCTTTCTTT
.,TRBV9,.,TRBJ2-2,CASSVAPQGSNTGELFF,TGTGCCAGCAGCGTAGCCCCCCAGGGATCGAACACCGGGGAGCTGTTTTTT
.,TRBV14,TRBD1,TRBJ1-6,CASSLDRGSGSPLHF,TGTGCCAGCAGCTTGGACAGGGGGTCTGGTTCACCCCTCCACTTT
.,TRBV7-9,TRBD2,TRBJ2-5,CASSLARTSQSETQYF,TGTGCCAGCAGCTTAGCGCGGACTAGTCAATCAGAGACCCAGTACTTC
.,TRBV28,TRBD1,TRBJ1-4,CASSSLTTGATNEKLFF,TGTGCCAGCAGTTCATTAACTACAGGGGCCACTAATGAAAAACTGTTTTTT
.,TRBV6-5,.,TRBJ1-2,CASRLDGGSDYGYTF,TGTGCCAGCAGGCTCGACGGGGGATCGGACTATGGCTACACCTTC
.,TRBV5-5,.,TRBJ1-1,CASEARGFTEAFF,TGTGCCAGCGAGGCTCGGGGGTTTACTGAAGCTTTCTTT
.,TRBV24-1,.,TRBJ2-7,CATKGTETYEQYF,TGTGCCACCAAAGGGACGGAAACCTACGAGCAGTACTTC
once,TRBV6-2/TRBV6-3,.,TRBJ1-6,CASSYKGRSPLHF,TGTGCCAGCAGTTACAAGGGGAGGTCACCCCTCCACTTT
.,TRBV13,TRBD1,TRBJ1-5,CASSLGAGGGQPQHF,TGTGCCAGCAGCTTAGGGGCAGGGGGAGGTCAGCCCCAGCATTTT
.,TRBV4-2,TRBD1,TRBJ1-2,CASSPPGQANYGYTF,TGTGCCAGCAGCCCTCCGGGACAGGCTAACTATGGCTACACCTTC
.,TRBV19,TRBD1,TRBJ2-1,CASSLGGGNNEQFF,TGTGCCAGTAGTTTAGGGGGCGGAAACAATGAGCAGTTCTTC
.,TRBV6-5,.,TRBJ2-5,CASVWGSETQYF,TGTGCCAGCGTTTGGGGGTCAGAGACCCAGTACTTC
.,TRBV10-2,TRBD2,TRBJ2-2,CASIQGRGRGTGELFF,TGCGCCAGCATCCAAGGGAGGGGCCGAGGCACCGGGGAGCTGTTTTTT
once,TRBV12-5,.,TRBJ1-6,CASGLVRQGYFSPLHF,TGTGCTAGTGGTTTGGTACGTCAGGGCTATTTTTCACCCCTCCACTTT
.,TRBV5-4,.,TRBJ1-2,CASRETDLNYGYTF,TGTGCCAGCAGGGAGACAGACCTTAACTATGGCTACACCTTC
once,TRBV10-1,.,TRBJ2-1,CASSEGRGLSYNEQFF,TGCGCCAGCAGTGAGGGGAGGGGGCTCTCCTACAATGAGCAGTTCTTC
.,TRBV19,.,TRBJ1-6,CASNRGFNSPLHF,TGTGCCAGTAATCGAGGGTTTAATTCACCCCTCCACTTT
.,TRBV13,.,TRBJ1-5,CASSLWGPNQPQHF,TGTGCCAGCAGCTTATGGGGGCCCAATCAGCCCCAGCATTTT
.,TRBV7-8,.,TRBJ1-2,CASSLNRADGYTF,TGTGCCAGCAGCTTAAACAGGGCTGATGGCTACACCTTC
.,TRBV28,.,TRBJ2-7,CASSFSLGAPTYEQYF,TGTGCCAGCAGTTTTTCTTTGGGGGCTCCAACCTACGAGCAGTACTTC
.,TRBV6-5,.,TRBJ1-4,CASTRTATNEKLFF,TGTGCCAGCACCAGGACAGCAACTAATGAAAAACTGTTTTTT
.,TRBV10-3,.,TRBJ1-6,CAISDRGGESPLHF,TGTGCCATCAGTGATCGGGGTGGGGAATCACCCCTCCACTTT